The entry that follows covers one T cell receptor (beta chain) sequence. Its antigen is undetermined. The assay was immunoSEQ multiplex PCR, and TCRdb's table has in-frame clones only and misses some. The data show approximately 99,000 clones, around 83% seen once. The V gene's germline CDR1 is SGHRS and CDR2 YFSETQ. The V gene lost 0 bases and the J gene lost 4 bases, with 10 bases spanning the gap. CDR3 length: 14 amino acids. These data come from a study of T cell responses to AZD1222 COVID-19 vaccine. General study points: Donors were chiefly white British, with a greater number of females, and clonal diversity was perhaps underestimated. Samples come after the peak T cell response, not at day 14.

The receptor was isolated from an adult in good health. The chain couples TRBV5-1 to TRBJ1-1, with D unresolved. Sequencing used peripheral blood, obtained on day 0 of AZD1222 vaccination. The CDR3 is CASSLAPPATEAFF. DNA of the CDR3: TGCGCCAGCAGCTTGGCCCCACCTGCCACTGAAGCTTTCTTT.